These T cell receptor beta chains were read from a single sample in a study of blood T cells in healthy people across ages. TCRdb independently ran MiXCR on the 5' RACE reads; one entry per CDR3 protein. Of 500,000 to 550,000 distinct CDR3 sequences detected, 24% appear once; the ten largest clones hold roughly 10%. The sample was also reused in another study, on T cells of mothers and their children.

The sequencing sample was made of blood. Source of these receptors: a boy between 10 and 17 years old in good health. Both conserved end residues are part of each CDR3. Fields, in order: J gene, D gene, CDR3 length, V gene, clone size, CDR3 DNA, CDR3 protein. The D gene is left open where the match is weak. Expanded clones are given a class, and other clones once, few, many or no size at all.

J: TRBJ2-5
D: TRBD1
length: 18
V: TRBV7-2
size: .
DNA: TGTGCCAGCAGCTTACGCACAGGGGGCCTTCTTTACAGAGAGACCCAGTACTTC
CDR3: CASSLRTGGLLYRETQYF

J: TRBJ2-5
D: .
length: 16
V: TRBV2
size: .
DNA: TGTGCCAGCAGTGAACGGGACTGGTATTTTCGAGAGACCCAGTACTTC
CDR3: CASSERDWYFRETQYF

J: TRBJ2-7
D: .
length: 13
V: TRBV28
size: .
DNA: TGTGCCAGCAGCAGACGGATTACCTACGAGCAGTACTTC
CDR3: CASSRRITYEQYF

J: TRBJ1-5
D: .
length: 14
V: TRBV28
size: few
DNA: TGTGCCAGCAGGGCCGGGCCGAGCAATCAGCCCCAGCATTTT
CDR3: CASRAGPSNQPQHF

J: TRBJ2-1
D: .
length: 14
V: TRBV6-2/TRBV6-3
size: few
DNA: TGTGCCAGCAGTTACGAGAGCTCCTACAATGAGCAGTTCTTC
CDR3: CASSYESSYNEQFF

J: TRBJ2-5
D: .
length: 16
V: TRBV20-1
size: .
DNA: TGCAGTGTTATTCAATTGGGTTCCCCCCCAGGAGAGACCCAGTACTTC
CDR3: CSVIQLGSPPGETQYF

J: TRBJ2-6
D: .
length: 18
V: TRBV19
size: few
DNA: TGTGCCAGTAGTATCTCCGGCAGGGTCCTCTCTGGGGCCAACGTCCTGACTTTC
CDR3: CASSISGRVLSGANVLTF

J: TRBJ1-6
D: TRBD1
length: 15
V: TRBV20-1
size: .
DNA: TGCAGTGCTAGACCGGGGGACAGGGGAGGATCACCCCTCCACTTT
CDR3: CSARPGDRGGSPLHF

J: TRBJ2-5
D: .
length: 14
V: TRBV7-9
size: .
DNA: TGTGCCAGCAGCTTAATAGGGAATCAAGAGACCCAGTACTTC
CDR3: CASSLIGNQETQYF

J: TRBJ2-5
D: .
length: 14
V: TRBV12-3/TRBV12-4
size: few
DNA: TGTGCCAGCACCCTAGGTGTTGGAGTAGAGACCCAGTACTTC
CDR3: CASTLGVGVETQYF